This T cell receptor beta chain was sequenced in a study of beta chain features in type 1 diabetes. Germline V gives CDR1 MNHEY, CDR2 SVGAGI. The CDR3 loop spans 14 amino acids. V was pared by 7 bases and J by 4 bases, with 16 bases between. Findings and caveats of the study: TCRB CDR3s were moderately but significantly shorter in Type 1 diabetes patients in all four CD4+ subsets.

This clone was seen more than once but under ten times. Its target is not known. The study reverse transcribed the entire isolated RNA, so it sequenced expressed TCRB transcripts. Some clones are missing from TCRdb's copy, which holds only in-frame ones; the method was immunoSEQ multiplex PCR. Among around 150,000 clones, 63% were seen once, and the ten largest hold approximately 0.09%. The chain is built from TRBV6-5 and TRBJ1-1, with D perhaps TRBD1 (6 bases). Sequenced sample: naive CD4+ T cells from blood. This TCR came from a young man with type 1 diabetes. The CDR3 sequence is CASTNRAGGTEAFF. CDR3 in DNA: TGTGCCAGCACTAACAGGGCAGGAGGCACTGAAGCTTTCTTT.